This T cell receptor (beta chain) was sequenced during a study of T cell responses to AZD1222 COVID-19 vaccine. The overall study: The study pooled second doses at about 4 or about 12 weeks.

Study-wide results and caveats: Dominant at 160-218 and 743-854, vaccine-associated CD4 TCRs also spanned spike.

V gave up 4 bases and J gave up 2 bases; unmatched junction bases: 9. The germline gives CDR1 GTSNPN, CDR2 SVGIG (reference sequence). CDR3 length: 15 amino acids. This clone has just a few counts. As yet, its antigen is unknown. Measured with immunoSEQ multiplex PCR; TCRdb has only the in-frame clones, and not every one. Of some 150,000 clones listed, more than 90% are singletons. This TCR was recovered from an adult in good health. The chain uses TRBV30 and TRBJ2-7; 9 bases match TRBD1. This specimen was peripheral blood, taken on day 0 of AZD1222 vaccination. As DNA, the CDR3 is TGTGCCTGGACGGGCCGGGACAGGGCCGCCTACGAGCAGTACTTC. As protein: CAWTGRDRAAYEQYF.